This T cell receptor (beta chain) was recovered during a study of a mutant IDH1 vaccine in newly diagnosed glioma. General study results and limits: Immune responses induced by the vaccine were seen in 93.3% of patients, spanning multiple MHC alleles.

CDR3 length: 15 amino acids. The germline CDR1 and CDR2 sequences are SEHNR and FQNEAQ (reference sequence). The data were produced by immunoSEQ multiplex PCR, yet TCRdb's version contains in-frame clones alone and is incomplete. The sample lists about 32,000 clones, about 80% seen once, with about 11% in the top ten. This sample's time point: week 35, safety follow-up. Doses comprised 300 ug of mutant IDH1 20-mer peptide each, plus topical imiquimod. Patients had eight vaccinations, in weeks 1, 3, 5, 7, 11, 15, 19 and 23. About this clone: Its antigen remains unidentified. Mismatch with germline at one junction end may stem from a read error.

V usage is TRBV7-9 and J usage is TRBJ2-6, with D perhaps TRBD2 (5 bases). The source of this sequence is a woman aged 40 to 50 with glioma. The sample in question was PBMCs, obtained from a glioma patient whose treatment included an IDH1 peptide vaccine. CDR3 residues: CASTLTQGLGNVLTF. In DNA, the CDR3 is TGTGCCAGCACCTTAACTCAAGGACTGGGCAACGTCCTGACTTTC.